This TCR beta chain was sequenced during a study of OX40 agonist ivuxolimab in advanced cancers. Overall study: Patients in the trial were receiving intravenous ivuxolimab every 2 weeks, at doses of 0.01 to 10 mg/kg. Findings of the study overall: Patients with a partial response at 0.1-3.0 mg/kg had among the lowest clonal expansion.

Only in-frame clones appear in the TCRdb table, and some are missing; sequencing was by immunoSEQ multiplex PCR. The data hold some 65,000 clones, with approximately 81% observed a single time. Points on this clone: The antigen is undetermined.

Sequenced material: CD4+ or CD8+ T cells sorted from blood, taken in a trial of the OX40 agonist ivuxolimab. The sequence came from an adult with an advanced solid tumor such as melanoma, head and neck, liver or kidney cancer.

The CDR3 sequence is CASSGGGKTQYF. DNA of the CDR3: TGTGCCAGCAGTGGAGGGGGCAAGACCCAGTACTTC. The V gene is TRBV27, the J gene TRBJ2-5; D possibly corresponds to TRBD1 (7 bases). This CDR3 comprises 12 residues. Looked up from germline, CDR1 is MNHEY and CDR2 is SMNVEV (reference sequence). With 5 bases removed from V and 6 bases from J, the gap between germline ends came to 10 bases.